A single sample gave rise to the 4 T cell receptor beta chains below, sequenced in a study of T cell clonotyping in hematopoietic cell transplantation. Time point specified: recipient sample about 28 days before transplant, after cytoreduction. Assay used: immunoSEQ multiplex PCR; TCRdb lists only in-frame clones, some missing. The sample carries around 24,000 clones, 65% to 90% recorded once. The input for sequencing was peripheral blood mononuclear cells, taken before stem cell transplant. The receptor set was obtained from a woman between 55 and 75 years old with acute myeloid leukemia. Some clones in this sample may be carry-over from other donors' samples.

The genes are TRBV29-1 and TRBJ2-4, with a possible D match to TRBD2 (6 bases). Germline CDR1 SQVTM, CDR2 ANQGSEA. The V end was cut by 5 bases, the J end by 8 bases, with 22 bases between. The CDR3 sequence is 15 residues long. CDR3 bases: TGCAGCGTTAAACGTATCTCCGGGAGTCTGGACATTCAGTACTTC. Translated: CSVKRISGSLDIQYF.

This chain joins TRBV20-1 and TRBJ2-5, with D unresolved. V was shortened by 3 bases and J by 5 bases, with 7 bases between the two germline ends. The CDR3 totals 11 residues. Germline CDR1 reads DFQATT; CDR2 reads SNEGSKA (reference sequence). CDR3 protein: CSASNRETQYF. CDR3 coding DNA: TGCAGTGCTAGTAATCGTGAGACCCAGTACTTC.

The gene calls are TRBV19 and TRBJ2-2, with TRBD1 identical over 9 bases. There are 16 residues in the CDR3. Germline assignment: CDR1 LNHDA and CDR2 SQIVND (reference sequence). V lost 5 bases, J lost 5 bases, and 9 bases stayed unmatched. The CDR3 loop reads CASSFTGGGKTGELFF. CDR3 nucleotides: TGTGCCAGTAGTTTCACAGGGGGCGGGAAGACCGGGGAGCTGTTTTTT. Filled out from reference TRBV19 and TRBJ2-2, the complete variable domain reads DGGITQSPKYLFRKEGQNVTLSCEQNLNHDAMYWYRQDPGQGLRLIYYSQIVNDFQKGDIAEGYSVSREKKESFPLTVTSAQKNPTAFYLCASSFTGGGKTGELFFGEGSRLTVL.

The CDR3 DNA follows: TGTGCTAGTGGCAGGGACTCGAACACTGAAGCTTTCTTT. Translation gives CASGRDSNTEAFF. This chain uses TRBV12-5 with TRBJ1-1; D is perhaps TRBD1 (5 bases). The V gene's germline CDR1 is LGHNT and CDR2 FRNRAP. Trimming left V 6 bases short and J 1 base short, with 9 bases between. The CDR3 consists of 13 residues.